The 27 T cell receptor beta chains listed next were all sequenced from one sample in a study of tumor-infiltrating lymphocytes in oesophageal squamous cell carcinoma. TCRdb itself ran the PCR reads through MiXCR, one entry per CDR3 protein. The sample has 9,500 or so distinct CDR3 sequences, roughly 60% seen once. Sample: esophageal tumor tissue. Source of these receptors: a male donor with esophageal squamous cell carcinoma.

Details on this clonotype: Since a much larger clone is just one base distant, this may be a read error. The chain employs TRBV5-1 and TRBJ2-1, with D perhaps matching TRBD2 (5 bases). The J call may be faulty, since TRBJ2-5 better matches the DNA end. CDR1 and CDR2 from the germline V gene are SGHRS and YFSETQ. This CDR3 comprises 15 residues. As DNA, the CDR3 is TGCGCCAGCACCATTGAGGGTAGACCTCAACAGACCCAGTACTTC. This codes for CASTIEGRPQQTQYF.

This clonotype was recorded a few times. V usage is TRBV7-2 and J usage is TRBJ2-5; 11 nucleotides align to TRBD2. Germline values: CDR1 SGHTA, CDR2 FQGNSA. The CDR3 consists of 16 residues. Losses at the gene ends were 1 base for V and 4 bases for J; bases not matched to a gene: 5. The CDR3 sequence is CASSLVPGTSGETQYF. In DNA, the CDR3 is TGTGCCAGCAGCTTAGTACCGGGGACTAGCGGAGAGACCCAGTACTTC.

This clonotype has just one count. The chain employs TRBV7-9 and TRBJ1-1; D gene unclear. This CDR3 has 11 residues. V was pared by 3 bases and J by 5 bases, with 4 bases between. CDR1 and CDR2 (germline): SEHNR, FQNEAQ (reference sequence). CDR3 sequence: CASSFLTEAFF. As DNA, the CDR3 is TGTGCCAGCAGCTTTCTTACTGAAGCTTTCTTT.

This chain links TRBV7-4 with TRBJ2-3; TRBD2 aligns across 12 bases. CDR1 and CDR2 (germline): SGHVT, SQSDAQ. This CDR3 has 16 amino acids. V trimming: 1 base; J trimming: 5 bases; junction bases outside the gene matches: 4. The CDR3 DNA is TGTGCCAGCAGCTTAGGGACTAGCGGGATGGGAGATACGCAGTATTTT. Protein: CASSLGTSGMGDTQYF.

V and J are TRBV7-2 and TRBJ2-7, with no clear D. The J call could be wrong; TRBJ2-1 is a better fit for the DNA end. CDR3 size: 14 residues. Germline V CDR1 and CDR2: SGHTA, FQGNSA. CDR3: CASSSAAMGDEQFF. The CDR3 nucleotides are TGTGCCAGCAGCTCTGCTGCCATGGGCGATGAGCAGTTCTTC.

The chain has TRBV2 and TRBJ2-4; 8 nucleotides line up with TRBD2. J was trimmed by 5 bases and V by 3 bases; bases with no gene match: 6. Looked up from germline, CDR1 is SNHLY and CDR2 is FYNNEI. This CDR3 has 15 amino acids. The CDR3 nucleotides read TGTGCCAGCAGTGAGAGGACTAGCACCGAAAACATTCAGTACTTC. Residues: CASSERTSTENIQYF.

The chain recombines TRBV7-3 with TRBJ2-6; 8 bases are shared with TRBD1. The CDR3 contains 18 residues. Trimming removed 4 bases from V and 0 bases from J; junction bases left unmatched: 8. CDR1 SGHTA and CDR2 FQGTGA come from the germline V gene. The CDR3 DNA sequence: TGTGCCAGCAGCTCCCAGGGGGCCCCCACCTCTGGGGCCAACGTCCTGACTTTC. This gives the protein CASSSQGAPTSGANVLTF.

A word on this clonotype: One end of the junction is discordant with germline, which a read error may explain. This chain's CDR3 is CASREAGGPVEQFF. The CDR3 DNA reads as TGTGCCAGCAGGGAAGCGGGAGGGCCGGTAGAGCAGTTCTTC. The genes are TRBV6-1 and TRBJ2-1; the match to TRBD2 covers 10 bases. The CDR3 is 14 amino acids. Germline V gene lookup returns CDR1 MNHNS and CDR2 SASEGT.

This chain uses TRBV7-3 with TRBJ2-7; either TRBD1 or TRBD2 may fit D (5 bases each). The CDR3 covers 13 residues. CDR1 is SGHTA, CDR2 FQGTGA, per germline. Trimming pared 4 bases from V and 2 bases from J, leaving 9 bases between. The CDR3 DNA follows: TGTGCCAGCAGCTCGGGACCAACCTACGAGCAGTACTTC. This translates into CASSSGPTYEQYF. The full variable domain, completed using reference TRBV7-3 and TRBJ2-7, is GAGVSQTPSNKVTEKGKYVELRCDPISGHTALYWYRQSLGQGPEFLIYFQGTGAADDSGLPNDRFFAVRPEGSVSTLKIQRTERGDSAVYLCASSSGPTYEQYFGPGTRLTVT.

This clonotype was seen just once. The chain carries TRBV28 and TRBJ2-4, with D possibly being TRBD2 (5 bases). The J call may not be correct, given that the DNA end is closer to TRBJ2-1. CDR1 MDHEN and CDR2 SYDVKM come from the germline V gene. This CDR3 is built from 14 residues. The CDR3 DNA reads TGTGCCAGCAGTTGGAGCGGAGACTACAATGAGCAGTTCTTC. Its protein product is CASSWSGDYNEQFF.

In its sample, this clonotype was seen a few times. The CDR3 is CASSLGTGSQETQYF. In nucleotides, the CDR3 is TGTGCCAGCAGCTTAGGGACAGGGAGCCAAGAGACCCAGTACTTC. This chain joins TRBV7-2 and TRBJ2-7; 8 bases are a match to TRBD1. The J call is doubtful: the DNA matches TRBJ2-5 better. The CDR3 sequence is 15 residues long. Germline CDR1 reads SGHTA; CDR2 reads FQGNSA.

The V call is TRBV10-2, the J call TRBJ2-2; the match to TRBD2 covers 9 bases. Germline trimming cut 8 bases from V and 5 bases from J; bases unmatched to any gene: 12. CDR3 length: 16 amino acids. Germline CDR1 and CDR2: WSHSY and SAAADI. The CDR3 bases are TGCGCCAGCTTAGGACAACCGGGACTAGCAACCGGGGAGCTGTTTTTT. Its protein product is CASLGQPGLATGELFF.

The chain uses TRBV2 and TRBJ2-7; 7 nucleotides line up with TRBD2. The closer fit of TRBJ2-1 to the DNA end suggests the J call may be wrong. Per germline, CDR1 SNHLY and CDR2 FYNNEI. This CDR3 contains 14 residues. Written as DNA, the CDR3 is TGTGCCAGCAGTGCTAGCGGCTCCTACAATGAGCAGTTCTTC. Its protein is CASSASGSYNEQFF.

For this clonotype: Given a much more abundant clone one base away, this may be a read error. The rearrangement joins TRBV5-1 to TRBJ2-1; the D is unclear. The J call may be wrong; the DNA end is better matched by TRBJ2-7. The CDR3 has 15 amino acids. Germline assignment: CDR1 SGHRS and CDR2 YFSETQ. The CDR3 here is CASSLEARPVDEQYF. In DNA, the CDR3 is TGCGCCAGCAGCTTGGAGGCCCGCCCGGTCGATGAGCAGTACTTC.

The chain carries TRBV7-4 and TRBJ1-4; D uncertain. The length of the CDR3 is 16 residues. V lost 1 base and J lost 0, with 9 bases in between. Germline assignment: CDR1 SGHVT and CDR2 SQSDAQ. CDR3 residues: CASSLGEGTTNEKLFF. The CDR3, as DNA: TGTGCCAGCAGCTTAGGAGAAGGGACAACTAATGAAAAACTGTTTTTT.

The rearrangement joins TRBV6-1 to TRBJ2-1; D uncertain. Germline V gene lookup returns CDR1 MNHNS and CDR2 SASEGT. The CDR3 runs to 14 residues. V dropped 5 bases and J dropped 0 bases, with 8 bases sitting between them. The CDR3 DNA reads TGTGCCAGCAGTCCACTGGTCTCCTACAATGAGCAGTTCTTC. It encodes CASSPLVSYNEQFF.

The chain recombines TRBV7-4 with TRBJ1-5; D unclear. Germline V lookup: CDR1 SGHVT, CDR2 SQSDAQ. Trimming cost V 1 base and J 6 bases, with 4 bases left between them. This CDR3 contains 12 residues. The CDR3 region has the DNA TGTGCCAGCAGCTTAGGCACTCAGCCCCAGCATTTT. This codes for CASSLGTQPQHF.

CDR3 DNA: TGTGCCAGCAGGAAACGACTAGCGGGAGGAAGGCAGGCCTACGAGCAGTACTTC. Its translation: CASRKRLAGGRQAYEQYF. V usage is TRBV11-2 and J usage is TRBJ2-4; 13 bases align to TRBD2. The J call is in doubt because the DNA end fits TRBJ2-7 better. The CDR3 is 18 amino acids. CDR1 and CDR2 from the germline V gene are SGHAT and FQNNGV.

Concerning this clonotype itself: This may be a read error: a much more frequent sequence differs by one nucleotide. The V gene is TRBV28, the J gene TRBJ2-7; D is perhaps TRBD1 (5 bases). Trimming took off 6 bases at V and 7 bases at J, with 22 bases between the two ends. In germline, CDR1 is MDHEN, CDR2 SYDVKM. CDR3 length: 15 residues. The CDR3 nucleotides read TGTGCCAGCAGGGGGCGCTCGGCTGGTGAACGTGAGCAGTACTTC. Translation: CASRGRSAGEREQYF.

This chain connects TRBV7-6 to TRBJ2-5; 7 nucleotides agree with TRBD1. V shed 5 bases and J 5 bases; nucleotides not matched to a gene: 8. The CDR3 covers 14 residues. CDR1 and CDR2 (germline): SGHVS, FNYEAQ. The CDR3: CASSLGQGVETQYF. The CDR3 DNA reads TGTGCCAGCAGCCTGGGCCAGGGGGTGGAGACCCAGTACTTC. The complete variable domain, with remaining parts taken from reference TRBV7-6 and TRBJ2-5, reads GAGVSQSPRYKVTKRGQDVALRCDPISGHVSLYWYRQALGQGPEFLTYFNYEAQQDKSGLPNDRFSAERPEGSISTLTIQRTEQRDSAMYRCASSLGQGVETQYFGPGTRLLVL.

The genes are TRBV7-2 and TRBJ2-5; D call uncertain. This CDR3 is 13 amino acids long. V was trimmed by 3 bases and J by 4 bases, leaving 9 bases between them. CDR1 SGHTA and CDR2 FQGNSA come from the germline V gene. As DNA, the CDR3 is TGTGCCAGCAGCTTCGGCGATCCAGAGACCCAGTACTTC. It codes for CASSFGDPETQYF.

V is TRBV6-1 and J is TRBJ2-2; 10 bases match TRBD2. The CDR3 has 18 residues. Trimming removed 7 bases from V and 2 bases from J; junction bases left unmatched: 13. Germline lookup yields CDR1 MNHNS and CDR2 SASEGT. CDR3 bases: TGTGCCAGCATGTTCCGGTTTAGCGGGGGGTCCAACACCGGGGAGCTGTTTTTT. Amino acids: CASMFRFSGGSNTGELFF.

Only one count was recorded for this clonotype. V and J are TRBV7-3 and TRBJ2-5, with TRBD2 identical over 7 bases. CDR1 is SGHTA and CDR2 is FQGTGA in the germline V gene. CDR3 length: 16 amino acids. V lost 3 bases, J lost 0 bases, and 7 bases stayed unmatched. CDR3 DNA: TGTGCCAGCAGCTTCGATAGGACTAGACACCAAGAGACCCAGTACTTC. It encodes CASSFDRTRHQETQYF.

There are a few counts of this clonotype. DNA of the CDR3: TGTGCCAGCAGTTTGCTAGCGGGGAAAAACATTCAGTACTTC. Translated: CASSLLAGKNIQYF. The chain carries TRBV27 and TRBJ2-4, with 9 bases lining up with TRBD2. V shed 3 bases, J shed 4 bases, and the junction held 1 base outside the gene matches. This CDR3 region has 14 residues. In germline, CDR1 is MNHEY, CDR2 SMNVEV (reference sequence).

The chain has TRBV7-6 and TRBJ2-1; no clear D gene. The assigned J gene may be wrong: the sequence end matches TRBJ2-7 better. Germline CDR1 reads SGHVS; CDR2 reads FNYEAQ. The CDR3 is made up of 13 amino acids. CDR3 DNA sequence: TGTGCCAGCAGCTTAGACCCCGGCTACGAGCAGTACTTC. The encoded protein is CASSLDPGYEQYF.

This chain joins TRBV2 and TRBJ1-2, with D unclear. This CDR3 has 13 amino acids. Germline values: CDR1 SNHLY, CDR2 FYNNEI. V gave up 1 base and J gave up 6 bases, with 9 bases separating them. The CDR3 protein is CASSEGGFHGYTF. The CDR3, as DNA: TGTGCCAGCAGTGAAGGGGGTTTTCATGGCTACACCTTC.

This clonotype has only a few counts. The rearrangement joins TRBV19 to TRBJ1-1; TRBD1 agrees at 7 bases. V dropped 4 bases and J dropped 2; count of bases not matched to a gene: 4. The CDR3 runs 14 residues. Germline V gives CDR1 LNHDA, CDR2 SQIVND (reference sequence). The CDR3 reads CASSTGTVNTEAFF. CDR3 bases: TGTGCCAGTAGTACCGGGACAGTTAACACTGAAGCTTTCTTT.